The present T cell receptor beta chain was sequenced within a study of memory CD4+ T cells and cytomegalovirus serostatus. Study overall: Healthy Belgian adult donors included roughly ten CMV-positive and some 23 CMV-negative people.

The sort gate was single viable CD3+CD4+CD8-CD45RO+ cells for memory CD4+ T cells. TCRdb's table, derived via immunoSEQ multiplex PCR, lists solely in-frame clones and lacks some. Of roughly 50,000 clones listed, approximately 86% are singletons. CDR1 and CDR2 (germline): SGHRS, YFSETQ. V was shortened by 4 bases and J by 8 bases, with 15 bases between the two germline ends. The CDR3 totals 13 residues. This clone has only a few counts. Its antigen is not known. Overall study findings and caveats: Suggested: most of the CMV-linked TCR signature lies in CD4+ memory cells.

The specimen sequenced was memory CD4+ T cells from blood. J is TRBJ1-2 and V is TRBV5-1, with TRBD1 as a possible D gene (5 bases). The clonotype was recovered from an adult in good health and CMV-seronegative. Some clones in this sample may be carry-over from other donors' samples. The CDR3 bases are TGCGCCAGCAGCCAGGCAGGGATGGGCGGCTACACCTTC. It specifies CASSQAGMGGYTF.